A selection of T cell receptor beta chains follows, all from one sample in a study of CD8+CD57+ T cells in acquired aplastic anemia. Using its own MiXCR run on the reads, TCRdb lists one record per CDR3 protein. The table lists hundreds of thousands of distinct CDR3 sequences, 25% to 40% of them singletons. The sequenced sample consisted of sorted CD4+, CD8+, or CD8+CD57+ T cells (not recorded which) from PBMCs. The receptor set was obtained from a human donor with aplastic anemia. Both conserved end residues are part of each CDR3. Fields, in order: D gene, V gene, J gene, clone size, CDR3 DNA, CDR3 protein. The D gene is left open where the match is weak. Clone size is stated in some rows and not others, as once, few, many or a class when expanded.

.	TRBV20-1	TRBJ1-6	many	TGCAGTGCTAGCGGTCCGGGTGGGGCCCTCCACTTT	CSASGPGGALHF
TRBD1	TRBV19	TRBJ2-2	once	TGTGCCAGTAAGACAGGGTTGGGCACGGCCGGGGAGCTGTTTTTT	CASKTGLGTAGELFF
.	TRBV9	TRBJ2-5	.	TGTGCCAGCAGCGTAGTCGTAGGGGGGTCAGGAGAAGAGACCCAGTACTTC	CASSVVVGGSGEETQYF
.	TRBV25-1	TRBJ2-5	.	TGTGCCAGCGATGTTGGGGGCCTAGGGGAGACCCAGTACTTC	CASDVGGLGETQYF
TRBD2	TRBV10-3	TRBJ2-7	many	TGTGCCATCAGTGCTACTAGCGGCCGAACCTACGAGCAGTACTTC	CAISATSGRTYEQYF
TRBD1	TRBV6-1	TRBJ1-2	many	TGTGCCATAAAAGACAGGGTGGACTATGGCTACACCTTC	CAIKDRVDYGYTF
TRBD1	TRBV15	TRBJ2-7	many	TGTGCCACCAGCAGAGTCGAGGGGGCGCGAGAGCAGTACTTC	CATSRVEGAREQYF
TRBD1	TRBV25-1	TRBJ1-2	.	TGTGCCAGCAGTGCCCCGGGACAGGGGTACTATGGCTACACCTTC	CASSAPGQGYYGYTF
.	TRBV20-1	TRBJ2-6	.	TGCAGTGCTAGAGACGCCGACTCTGGGGCCAACGTCCTGACTTTC	CSARDADSGANVLTF
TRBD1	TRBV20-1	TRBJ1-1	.	TGCAGTGCTACTAGACCGGGACAGCTGAACACTGAAGCTTTCTTT	CSATRPGQLNTEAFF
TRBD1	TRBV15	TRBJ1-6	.	TGTGCCACCAGCAGAGACAGGGGGGACCCTGTGGGTTCACCCCTCCACTTT	CATSRDRGDPVGSPLHF
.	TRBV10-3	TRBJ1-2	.	TGTGCCATCAGTGAGTCGGACAACTATGGCTACACCTTC	CAISESDNYGYTF
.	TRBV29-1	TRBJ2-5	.	TGCAGCGTTGCCGGGACGCTAACCGACCAAGAGACCCAGTACTTC	CSVAGTLTDQETQYF
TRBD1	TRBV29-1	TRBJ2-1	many	TGCAGCGCCCGAGGGGGCTTGTATGAGCAGTTCTTC	CSARGGLYEQFF
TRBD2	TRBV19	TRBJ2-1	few	TGTGCCAGTAGTCACCCGACGGGACTAGCGGACAATGAGCAGTTCTTC	CASSHPTGLADNEQFF
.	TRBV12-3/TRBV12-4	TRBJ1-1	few	TGTGCCAGCAGTTTAATTTGGGACACTGAAGCTTTCTTT	CASSLIWDTEAFF
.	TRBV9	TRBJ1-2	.	TGTGCCAGCAGCGCCTTCCCACTCCTCCGGTCTGGCTACACCTTC	CASSAFPLLRSGYTF
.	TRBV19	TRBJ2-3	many	TGTGCCAGTAGTATCGGTCAGAGCACAGATACGCAGTATTTT	CASSIGQSTDTQYF
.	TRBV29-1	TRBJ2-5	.	TGCTCCACTTGGGCAGACAAAGGTGCCCAGTACTTC	CSTWADKGAQYF
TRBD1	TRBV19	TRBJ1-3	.	TGTGCCAGTCGTCCCCGGACAGGGCAAAACTCTGGAAACACCATATATTTT	CASRPRTGQNSGNTIYF
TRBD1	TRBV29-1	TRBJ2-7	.	TGCAGCGTACAAACCTCACCGGGACAGGGGGTGCACGAGCAGTACTTC	CSVQTSPGQGVHEQYF
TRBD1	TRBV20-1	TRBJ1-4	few	TGCAGTGCAACGGACAGGGTTAATGAAAAACTGTTTTTT	CSATDRVNEKLFF
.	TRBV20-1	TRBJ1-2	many	TGCAGTGCTAGTAACTTGGGTTCGGGCTACACCTTC	CSASNLGSGYTF
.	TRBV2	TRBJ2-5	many	TGTGCCAGCAGTGAAAGGGGACCGAGACAAGAGACCCAGTACTTC	CASSERGPRQETQYF
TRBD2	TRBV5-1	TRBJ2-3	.	TGCGCCAGCAGCTTCCAGATCAGCGGGGCAGATACGCAGTATTTT	CASSFQISGADTQYF
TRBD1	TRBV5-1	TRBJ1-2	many	TGCGCCAGCAGCCTACTACAGGGGAAGTATGGCTACACCTTC	CASSLLQGKYGYTF
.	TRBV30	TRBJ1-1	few	TGTGCCTGGATCGGAATGGCGGTCACTGAAGCTTTCTTT	CAWIGMAVTEAFF
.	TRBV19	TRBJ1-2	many	TGTGCCAGTGCGTCAGGGGAAAACTATGGCTACACCTTC	CASASGENYGYTF
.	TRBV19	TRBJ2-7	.	TGTGCCAGTAGTAGCCAGGCCGGGGCCTACGAGCAGTACTTC	CASSSQAGAYEQYF
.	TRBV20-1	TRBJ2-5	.	TGCAGTGCTAGAGACGTGGGTTTCCGAAAAGAGACCCAGTACTTC	CSARDVGFRKETQYF
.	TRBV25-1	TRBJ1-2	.	TGTGCCAGCAGACGCCTGGACGGGCGTAACTATGGCTACACCTTC	CASRRLDGRNYGYTF
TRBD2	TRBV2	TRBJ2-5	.	TGTGCCAGCAACGCGGGGGTGGGTGAGACCCAGTACTTC	CASNAGVGETQYF
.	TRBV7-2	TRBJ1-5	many	TGTGCCAGCAGCTTAAACAGGCGACAGCCCCAGCATTTT	CASSLNRRQPQHF
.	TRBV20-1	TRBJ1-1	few	TGCAGTGCTCCCGGACCGACGCCTATGAACACTGAAGCTTTCTTT	CSAPGPTPMNTEAFF
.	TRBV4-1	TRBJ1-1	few	TGCGCCAGCAGCGGCCGGGACACTGTGCGGAACACTGAAGCTTTCTTT	CASSGRDTVRNTEAFF
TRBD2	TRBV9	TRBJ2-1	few	TGTGCCAGCAGCGGTCCGGGACTAGCGCCTGAGCAGTTCTTC	CASSGPGLAPEQFF
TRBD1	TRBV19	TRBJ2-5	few	TGTGCCAGTAGTACGACAGGGGCTCAAGAGACCCAGTACTTC	CASSTTGAQETQYF
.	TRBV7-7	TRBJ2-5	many	TGTGCTAGCAGCTCGACGGGCCAAGAGACCCAGTACTTC	CASSSTGQETQYF
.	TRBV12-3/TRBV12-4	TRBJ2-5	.	TGTGCCAGCAGTACCGGGACTTCGTGGGGGGAGACCCAGTACTTC	CASSTGTSWGETQYF
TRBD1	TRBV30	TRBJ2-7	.	TGTGCCTTGGGGCCCGGACAGGCTTACGAGCAGTACTTC	CALGPGQAYEQYF
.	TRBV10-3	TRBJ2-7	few	TGTGCCAGCAGCAGACTCGTCGGGACTGTCACCTACGAGCAGTACTTC	CASSRLVGTVTYEQYF
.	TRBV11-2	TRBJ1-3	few	TGTGCCAGCAGCCCCTGGATGACTTCGGCACATGGAAACACCATATATTTT	CASSPWMTSAHGNTIYF
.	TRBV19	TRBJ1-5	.	TGTGCCAGTAGTAGAGCGGGGGAAGAGACCCAGCATTTT	CASSRAGEETQHF
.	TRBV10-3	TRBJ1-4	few	TGTGCCACGCCAACTCCCGCTAATGAAAAACTGTTTTTT	CATPTPANEKLFF
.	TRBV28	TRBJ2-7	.	TGTGCCAGCAGTTTATGGAGAGAGTGGGAGCGGGACGAGCAGTACTTC	CASSLWREWERDEQYF
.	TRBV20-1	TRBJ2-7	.	TGCAGTGCTAACCGGGGTGGAGACGAGCAGTACTTC	CSANRGGDEQYF
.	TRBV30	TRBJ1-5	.	TGTGCCTGGACTCAGGGGTCGCATCAGCCCCAGCATTTT	CAWTQGSHQPQHF
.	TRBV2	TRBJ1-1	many	TGTGCCAGCAGTGTCTTAATTCACAGGAACACTGAAGCTTTCTTT	CASSVLIHRNTEAFF
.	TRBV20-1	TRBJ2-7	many	TGCAGTGCTATGGACGGTGGATACGAGCAGTACTTC	CSAMDGGYEQYF
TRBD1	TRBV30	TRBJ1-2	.	TGTGCCTGGAGGGACAGGGGGGACTATGGCTACACCTTC	CAWRDRGDYGYTF
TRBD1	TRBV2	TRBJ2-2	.	TGTGCCAGCAGTAGCAGGGGGACGGGGTCCGGGGAGCTGTTTTTT	CASSSRGTGSGELFF
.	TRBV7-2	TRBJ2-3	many	TGTGCCAGCAGCTTCCGCGACAGTAGCACAGATACGCAGTATTTT	CASSFRDSSTDTQYF